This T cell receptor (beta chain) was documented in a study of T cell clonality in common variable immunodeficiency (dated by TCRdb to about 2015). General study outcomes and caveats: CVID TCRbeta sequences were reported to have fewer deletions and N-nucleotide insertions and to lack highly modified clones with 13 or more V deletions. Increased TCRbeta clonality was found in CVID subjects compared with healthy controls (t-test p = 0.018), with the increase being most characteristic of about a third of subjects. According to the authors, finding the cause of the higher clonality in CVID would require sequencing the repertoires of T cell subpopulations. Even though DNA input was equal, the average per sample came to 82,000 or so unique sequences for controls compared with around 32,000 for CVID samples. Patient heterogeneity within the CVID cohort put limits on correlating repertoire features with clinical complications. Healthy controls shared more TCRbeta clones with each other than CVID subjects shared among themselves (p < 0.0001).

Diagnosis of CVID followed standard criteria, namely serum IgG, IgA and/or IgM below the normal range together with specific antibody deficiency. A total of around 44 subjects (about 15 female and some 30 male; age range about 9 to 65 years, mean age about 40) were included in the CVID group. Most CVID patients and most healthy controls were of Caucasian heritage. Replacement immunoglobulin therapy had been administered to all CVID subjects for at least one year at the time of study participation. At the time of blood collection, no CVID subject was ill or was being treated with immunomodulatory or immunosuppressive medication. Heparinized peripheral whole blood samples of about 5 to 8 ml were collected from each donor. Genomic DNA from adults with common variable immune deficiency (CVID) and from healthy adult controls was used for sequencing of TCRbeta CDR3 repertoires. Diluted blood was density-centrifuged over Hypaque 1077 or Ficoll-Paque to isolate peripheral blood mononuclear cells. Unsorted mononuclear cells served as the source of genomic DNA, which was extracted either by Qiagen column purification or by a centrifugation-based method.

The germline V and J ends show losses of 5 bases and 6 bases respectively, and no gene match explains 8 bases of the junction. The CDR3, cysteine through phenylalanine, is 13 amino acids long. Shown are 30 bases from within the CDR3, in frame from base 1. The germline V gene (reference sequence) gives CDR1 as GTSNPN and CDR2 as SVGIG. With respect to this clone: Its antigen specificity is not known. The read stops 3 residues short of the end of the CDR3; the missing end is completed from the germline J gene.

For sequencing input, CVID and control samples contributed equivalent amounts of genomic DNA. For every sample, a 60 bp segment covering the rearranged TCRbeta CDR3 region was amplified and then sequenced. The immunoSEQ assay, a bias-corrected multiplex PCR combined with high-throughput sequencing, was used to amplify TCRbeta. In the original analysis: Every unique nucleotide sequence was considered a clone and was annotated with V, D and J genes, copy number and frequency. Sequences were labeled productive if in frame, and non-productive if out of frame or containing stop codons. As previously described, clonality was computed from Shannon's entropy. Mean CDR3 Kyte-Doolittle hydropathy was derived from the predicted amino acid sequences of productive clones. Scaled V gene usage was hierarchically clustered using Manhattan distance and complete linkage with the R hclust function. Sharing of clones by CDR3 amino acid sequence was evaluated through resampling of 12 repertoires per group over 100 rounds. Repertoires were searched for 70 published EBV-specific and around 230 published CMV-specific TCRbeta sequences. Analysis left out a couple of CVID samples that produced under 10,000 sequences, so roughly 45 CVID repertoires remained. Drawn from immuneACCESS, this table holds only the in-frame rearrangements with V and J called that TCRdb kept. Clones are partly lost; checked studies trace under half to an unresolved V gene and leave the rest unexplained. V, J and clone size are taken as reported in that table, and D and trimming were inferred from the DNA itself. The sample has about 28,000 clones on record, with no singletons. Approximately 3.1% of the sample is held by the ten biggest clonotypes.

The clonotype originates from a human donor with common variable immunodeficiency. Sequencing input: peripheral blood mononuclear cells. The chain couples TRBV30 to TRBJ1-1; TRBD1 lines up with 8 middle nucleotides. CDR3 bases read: TGTGCCTGGGGGGACAGGTTAAGGGCTGAA. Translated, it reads CAWGDRLRAE. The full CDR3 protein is CAWGDRLRAEAFF.